Reported below is one T cell receptor beta chain. From the approximately 120-subject validation cohort, which was separate from the roughly 630-subject first cohort, the donors were drawn. The data originate from a study of cytomegalovirus exposure and HLA in healthy donors. TCRdb keeps only in-frame clones here, not all; method: immunoSEQ multiplex PCR. The data contain 110,000 to 150,000 clones, approximately 89% of them singletons. The CDR3 is 14 residues long. V gene TRBV21-1 combines with J gene TRBJ1-2. TRBV21-1 is recorded as a pseudogene. Sequencing was carried out using PBMCs. The clonotype comes from a man younger than 35 in good health and CMV-seronegative. The CDR3 DNA sequence: TGTGCCAGCAGCAAAGACCCCGGAGGTTATGGCTACACCTTC. Protein product: CASSKDPGGYGYTF.